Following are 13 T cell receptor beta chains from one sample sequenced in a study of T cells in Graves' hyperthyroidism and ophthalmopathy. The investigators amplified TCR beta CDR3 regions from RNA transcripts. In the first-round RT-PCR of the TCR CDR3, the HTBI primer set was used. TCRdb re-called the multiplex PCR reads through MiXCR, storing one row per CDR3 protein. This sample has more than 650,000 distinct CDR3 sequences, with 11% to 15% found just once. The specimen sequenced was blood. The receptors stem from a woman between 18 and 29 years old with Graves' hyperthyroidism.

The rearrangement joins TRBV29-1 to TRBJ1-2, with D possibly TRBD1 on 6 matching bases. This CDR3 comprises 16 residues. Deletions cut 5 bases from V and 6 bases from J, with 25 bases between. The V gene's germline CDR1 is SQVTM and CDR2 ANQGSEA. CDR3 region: CSVPLPPDRFEDGYTF. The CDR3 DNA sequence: TGCAGCGTTCCTCTCCCCCCTGACAGGTTTGAGGATGGCTACACCTTC.

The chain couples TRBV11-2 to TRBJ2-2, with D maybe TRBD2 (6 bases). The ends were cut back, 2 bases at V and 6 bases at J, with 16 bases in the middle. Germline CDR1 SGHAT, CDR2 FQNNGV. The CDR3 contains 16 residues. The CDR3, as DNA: TGTGCCAGCAGCTTAAGGGTTGTGACGGGGGCCGGGGAGCTGTTTTTT. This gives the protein CASSLRVVTGAGELFF.

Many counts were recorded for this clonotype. This chain's CDR3 is CAYQGRSYGYTF. The CDR3 DNA reads as TGTGCCTACCAGGGGAGGAGCTATGGCTACACCTTC. The chain has TRBV30 and TRBJ1-2; D possibly corresponds to TRBD1 (6 bases). The CDR3 contains 12 residues. Per germline, CDR1 GTSNPN and CDR2 SVGIG (reference sequence). Trimming took off 7 bases at V and 4 bases at J, with 13 bases between the two ends.

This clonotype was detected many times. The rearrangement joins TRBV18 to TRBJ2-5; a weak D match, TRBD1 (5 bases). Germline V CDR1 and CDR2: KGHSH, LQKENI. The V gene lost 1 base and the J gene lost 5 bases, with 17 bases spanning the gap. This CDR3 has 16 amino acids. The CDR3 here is CASSPRAGITSETQYF. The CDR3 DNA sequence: TGTGCCAGCTCACCACGCGCAGGGATCACTTCGGAGACCCAGTACTTC.

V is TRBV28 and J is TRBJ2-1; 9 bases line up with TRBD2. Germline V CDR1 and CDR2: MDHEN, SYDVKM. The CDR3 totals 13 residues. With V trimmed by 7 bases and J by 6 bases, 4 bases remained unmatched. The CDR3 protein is CASILAGANEQFF. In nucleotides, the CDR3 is TGTGCCAGCATATTAGCGGGAGCCAATGAGCAGTTCTTC.

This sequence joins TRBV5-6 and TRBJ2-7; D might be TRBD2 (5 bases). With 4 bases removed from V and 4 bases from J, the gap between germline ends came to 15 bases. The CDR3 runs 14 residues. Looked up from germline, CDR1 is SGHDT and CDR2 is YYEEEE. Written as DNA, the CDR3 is TGTGCCAGCAGCGGAGGACCTCTAGGATACGAGCAGTACTTC. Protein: CASSGGPLGYEQYF.

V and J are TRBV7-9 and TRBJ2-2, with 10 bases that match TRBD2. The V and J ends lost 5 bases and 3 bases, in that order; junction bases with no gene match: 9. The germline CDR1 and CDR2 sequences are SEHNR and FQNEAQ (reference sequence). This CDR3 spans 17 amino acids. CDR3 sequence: CASSQLFSGRYTGELFF. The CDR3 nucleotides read TGTGCCAGCAGCCAACTCTTTAGCGGGAGGTACACCGGGGAGCTGTTTTTT.

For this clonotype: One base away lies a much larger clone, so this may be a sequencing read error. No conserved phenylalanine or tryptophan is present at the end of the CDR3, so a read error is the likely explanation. The CDR3: CATSDWTSGTDANTGELFL. CDR3 in DNA: TGTGCCACCAGTGATTGGACTAGCGGGACCGACGCGAACACCGGGGAGCTGTTTTTA. The V and J genes are TRBV24-1 and TRBJ2-2; 12 bases agree with TRBD2. The CDR3 has 19 amino acids. Germline loops: CDR1 KGHDR, CDR2 SFDVKD. The trim removed 2 bases at V and 0 bases at J, leaving 6 bases unmatched.

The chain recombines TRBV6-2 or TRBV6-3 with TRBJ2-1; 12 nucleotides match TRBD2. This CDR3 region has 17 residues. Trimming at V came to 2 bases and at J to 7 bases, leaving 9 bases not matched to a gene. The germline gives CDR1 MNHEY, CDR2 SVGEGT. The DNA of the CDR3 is TGTGCCAGCAGTTACCTTCCCCTAGCGGGAGGGCTGAATGAGCAGTTCTTC. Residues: CASSYLPLAGGLNEQFF.

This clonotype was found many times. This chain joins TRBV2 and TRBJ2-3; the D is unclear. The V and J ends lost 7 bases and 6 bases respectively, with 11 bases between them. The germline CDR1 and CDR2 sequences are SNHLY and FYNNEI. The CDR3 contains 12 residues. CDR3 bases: TGTGCCAGCAATCTGAGTAGGGATACGCAGTATTTT. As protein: CASNLSRDTQYF.

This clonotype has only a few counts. DNA for the CDR3: TGTGCCAGTAGCAACCCTCCTCAGGGGCCTCTGAACACTGAAGCTTTCTTT. This encodes CASSNPPQGPLNTEAFF. The J gene is TRBJ1-1, the V gene TRBV19; a weak D match, TRBD1 (6 bases). Germline V lookup: CDR1 LNHDA, CDR2 SQIVND (reference sequence). The V gene lost 6 bases and the J gene lost 0 bases, with 20 bases spanning the gap. The CDR3 totals 17 residues.

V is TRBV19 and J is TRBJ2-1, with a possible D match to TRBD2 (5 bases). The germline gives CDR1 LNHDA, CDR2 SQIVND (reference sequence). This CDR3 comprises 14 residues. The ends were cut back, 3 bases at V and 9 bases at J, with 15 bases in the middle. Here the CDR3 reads CASSISAISREQFF. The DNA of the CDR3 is TGTGCCAGTAGTATTAGCGCGATCTCACGTGAGCAGTTCTTC. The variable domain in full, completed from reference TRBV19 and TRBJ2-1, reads DGGITQSPKYLFRKEGQNVTLSCEQNLNHDAMYWYRQDPGQGLRLIYYSQIVNDFQKGDIAEGYSVSREKKESFPLTVTSAQKNPTAFYLCASSISAISREQFFGPGTRLTVL.

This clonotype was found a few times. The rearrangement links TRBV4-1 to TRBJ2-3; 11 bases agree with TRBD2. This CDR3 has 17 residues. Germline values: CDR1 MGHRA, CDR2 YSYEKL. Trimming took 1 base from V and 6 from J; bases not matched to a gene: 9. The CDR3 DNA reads TGCGCCAGCAGCCAAGGGCCCTTAGCGGGAGGGGGCGATACGCAGTATTTT. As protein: CASSQGPLAGGGDTQYF.